The 18 T cell receptor beta chains reported below all come from one sample, sequenced in a study of blood T cell repertoires in COVID-19. The table came from immunoSEQ multiplex PCR; TCRdb's copy has only in-frame clones and leaves some out. This table has 200,000 to 250,000 clones, approximately 80% appearing once. Sequenced: PBMCs or T cells enriched from blood (not recorded which). The source of these receptors is a man in his sixties who had recovered from COVID-19.

This sequence joins TRBV6-5 and TRBJ2-1; 9 positions agree with TRBD2. Germline loops: CDR1 MNHEY, CDR2 SVGAGI. J was trimmed by 8 bases and V by 0 bases; bases with no gene match: 5. The CDR3 has 15 residues. The CDR3 coding sequence is TGTGCCAGCAGTTACTCCCGGCGGGGGGGATATGAGCAGTTCTTC. It is translated as CASSYSRRGGYEQFF.

The J gene is TRBJ2-2, the V gene TRBV4-3, with 10 nucleotides matching TRBD1. Trimming removed 3 bases from V and 6 bases from J; junction bases left unmatched: 4. The CDR3 consists of 15 residues. Per the germline V gene, CDR1 is LGHNA and CDR2 is YSLEER. The CDR3 is CASSQTGGRAGELFF. As DNA, the CDR3 is TGCGCCAGCAGCCAGACAGGGGGCCGCGCCGGGGAGCTGTTTTTT.

This chain links TRBV24-1 with TRBJ2-2, with 7 bases identical to TRBD1. The J segment lost 0 bases and the V segment lost 7 bases, leaving 1 base of the junction unmatched. This CDR3 region has 14 residues. CDR1 is KGHDR and CDR2 is SFDVKD in the germline V gene. The CDR3 DNA sequence: TGTGCCACCAGCGGGACAGCGAACACCGGGGAGCTGTTTTTT. Protein: CATSGTANTGELFF.

V and J are TRBV7-2 and TRBJ1-2; the D gene is possibly TRBD1 (6 bases). In germline, CDR1 is SGHTA, CDR2 FQGNSA. The CDR3 runs 15 residues. V gave up 5 bases and J gave up 4 bases, with 17 bases separating them. CDR3 nucleotide sequence: TGTGCCAGCAGCCAAGGGGGACATAGTGCCTATGGCTACACCTTC. It encodes CASSQGGHSAYGYTF.

This clone was observed once. The chain uses TRBV11-3 and TRBJ2-1, with 12 positions matching TRBD1. The CDR3 has 16 amino acids. J was trimmed by 8 bases and V by 1 base; bases with no gene match: 6. Per germline, CDR1 SGHNT and CDR2 YENEEA. The CDR3 loop reads CASSLGGGTGGDEQFF. CDR3 in DNA: TGTGCCAGCAGCTTAGGGGGTGGGACAGGGGGCGATGAGCAGTTCTTC.

The V gene is TRBV6-2 or TRBV6-3, the J gene TRBJ2-7; 8 nucleotides match TRBD1. With V trimmed by 3 bases and J by 4 bases, 5 bases remained unmatched. This CDR3 comprises 14 residues. The V gene's germline CDR1 is MNHEY and CDR2 SVGEGT. The CDR3 protein is CASSYSRGPYEQYF. The CDR3 coding sequence is TGTGCCAGCAGTTATAGCAGGGGGCCATACGAGCAGTACTTC.

CDR3 nucleotides: TGCGCCAGCTCAGGGACAACGAACACTGAAGCTTTCTTT. Residues: CASSGTTNTEAFF. The chain links TRBV10-2 to TRBJ1-1, with D perhaps matching TRBD1 (6 bases). The CDR3 contains 13 residues. Germline-derived CDR1 and CDR2 are WSHSY and SAAADI. Trimming stripped 8 bases from V and 1 base from J, with 11 bases between.

This clone was detected only once. This rearrangement joins TRBV7-2 to TRBJ2-1, with TRBD2 matching over 8 bases. With V trimmed by 5 bases and J by 6 bases, 12 bases remained unmatched. The CDR3 is 16 amino acids. CDR1 is SGHTA, CDR2 FQGNSA, per germline. The DNA for the CDR3 is TGTGCCAGCAGCCCAAGGATAGCGGGGAAGGGCAATGAGCAGTTCTTC. Translation: CASSPRIAGKGNEQFF. The full variable domain, completed using reference TRBV7-2 and TRBJ2-1, is GAGVSQSPSNKVTEKGKDVELRCDPISGHTALYWYRQSLGQGLEFLIYFQGNSAPDKSGLPSDRFSAERTGGSVSTLTIQRTQQEDSAVYLCASSPRIAGKGNEQFFGPGTRLTVL.

CDR3 sequence: CATSDRGESTDTQYF. DNA for the CDR3: TGTGCCACCAGCGACCGGGGTGAGAGCACAGATACGCAGTATTTT. This rearrangement joins TRBV24-1 to TRBJ2-3, with D tentatively TRBD2 (5 bases). The CDR3 has 15 amino acids. V lost 7 bases, J lost 0 bases, and 13 bases lay in between. Germline V gives CDR1 KGHDR, CDR2 SFDVKD.

This clone was seen only once. V gene TRBV5-1 combines with J gene TRBJ1-6; D is uncertain. The V gene lost 0 bases and the J gene lost 6 bases, with 7 bases spanning the gap. The CDR3 has 14 residues. The germline CDR1 and CDR2 sequences are SGHRS and YFSETQ. The chain's CDR3 is CASSLATANSPLHF. Written as DNA, the CDR3 is TGCGCCAGCAGCTTGGCCACTGCTAATTCACCCCTCCACTTT.

This clone was seen a handful of times. V and J are TRBV10-1 and TRBJ1-5; 8 nucleotides line up with TRBD1. The length of the CDR3 is 20 residues. J lost 4 bases, V lost 4 bases, and 21 bases had no gene match. Looked up from germline, CDR1 is WNHNN and CDR2 is SYGVQD (reference sequence). CDR3 loop: CASSALGQGTIWGKNQPQHF. CDR3 DNA sequence: TGCGCCAGCAGTGCTCTAGGACAGGGAACTATCTGGGGGAAAAATCAGCCCCAGCATTTT.

Only one count was recorded for this clone. J is TRBJ2-7 and V is TRBV21-1; the D call in the table, TRBD1, was not verified against the DNA. TRBV21-1 counts as a pseudogene. The CDR3 has 15 residues. CDR3 sequence: CASSQKGQGIYEQYF. The CDR3 DNA reads as TGTGCCAGCAGCCAAAAGGGACAGGGAATCTACGAGCAGTACTTC.

The chain is built from TRBV19 and TRBJ1-1, with 11 bases lining up with TRBD1. The CDR3 totals 14 residues. The germline V gene has CDR1 LNHDA and CDR2 SQIVND (reference sequence). V was pared by 8 bases and J by 3 bases, with 5 bases of the junction left unmatched. In nucleotides, the CDR3 is TGTGCCAGTGGGGACAGGGGGTCGCACACTGAAGCTTTCTTT. It is translated as CASGDRGSHTEAFF.

The CDR3 sequence: CAISEGQGAIGTEAFF. The CDR3 DNA reads as TGTGCCATCAGTGAGGGGCAGGGGGCGATTGGGACTGAAGCTTTCTTT. This chain connects TRBV10-3 to TRBJ1-1; 8 bases map to TRBD1. The CDR3 length is 16 residues. V was pared by 2 bases and J by 5 bases, with 10 bases of the junction left unmatched. Germline loops: CDR1 ENHRY, CDR2 SYGVKD.

This chain links TRBV6-5 with TRBJ1-1; 7 bases agree with TRBD1. CDR3 length: 16 amino acids. V was pared by 0 bases and J by 4 bases, with 8 bases of the junction left unmatched. The V gene's germline CDR1 is MNHEY and CDR2 SVGAGI. CDR3 nucleotide sequence: TGTGCCAGCAGTTACTCAGGGCAAGGGGGCTTCACTGAAGCTTTCTTT. Amino acids: CASSYSGQGGFTEAFF.

This clone was seen just once. The chain has TRBV5-6 and TRBJ2-2; TRBD1 agrees at 8 bases. Trimming removed 5 bases from V and 3 bases from J; junction bases left unmatched: 9. The CDR3 runs to 16 residues. The germline V gene encodes CDR1 SGHDT and CDR2 YYEEEE. The CDR3 nucleotides read TGTGCCAGCAGATCTGTACAGGGGGTAGACACCGGGGAGCTGTTTTTT. It translates to CASRSVQGVDTGELFF.

The chain employs TRBV24-1 and TRBJ2-1; 8 bases match TRBD1. The CDR3 consists of 15 residues. The germline V gene has CDR1 KGHDR and CDR2 SFDVKD. V was pared by 2 bases and J by 3 bases, with 2 bases of the junction left unmatched. This CDR3 reads CATSDSDRVYNEQFF. The CDR3 DNA is TGTGCCACCAGTGATTCGGACAGGGTCTACAATGAGCAGTTCTTC.

CDR3 residues: CASSIDNFQGARSNQPQHF. The CDR3 coding sequence is TGTGCCAGTAGTATAGACAACTTTCAGGGGGCTCGTAGCAATCAGCCCCAGCATTTT. V is TRBV19 and J is TRBJ1-5; TRBD1 matches at 8 bases. Trimming cost V 0 bases and J 0 bases; bases outside gene matches: 10. Per germline, CDR1 LNHDA and CDR2 SQIVND (reference sequence). The CDR3 totals 19 residues.